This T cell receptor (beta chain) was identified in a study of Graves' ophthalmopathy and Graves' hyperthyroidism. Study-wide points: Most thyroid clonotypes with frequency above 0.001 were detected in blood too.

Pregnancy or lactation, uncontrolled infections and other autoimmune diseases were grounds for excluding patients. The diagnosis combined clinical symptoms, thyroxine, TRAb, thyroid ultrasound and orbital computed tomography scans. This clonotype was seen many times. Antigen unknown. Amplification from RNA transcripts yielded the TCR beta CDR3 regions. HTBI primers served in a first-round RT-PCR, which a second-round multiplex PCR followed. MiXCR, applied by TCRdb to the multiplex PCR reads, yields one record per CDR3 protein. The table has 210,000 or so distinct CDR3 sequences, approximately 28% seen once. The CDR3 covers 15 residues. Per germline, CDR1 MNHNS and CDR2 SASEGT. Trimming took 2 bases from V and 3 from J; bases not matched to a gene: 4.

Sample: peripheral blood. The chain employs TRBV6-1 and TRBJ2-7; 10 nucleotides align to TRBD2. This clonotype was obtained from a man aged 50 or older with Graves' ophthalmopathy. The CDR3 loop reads CASSERASGSYEQYF. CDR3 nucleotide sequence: TGTGCCAGCAGTGAAAGGGCTAGCGGGAGCTACGAGCAGTACTTC.